The rows below give T cell receptor beta chains drawn from one sample of a study of beta chain features in type 1 diabetes. Only in-frame clones appear in the TCRdb table, and some are missing; sequencing was by immunoSEQ multiplex PCR. Among 400,000 to 500,000 clones listed, 14% were seen once. Sequenced: naive CD4+ T cells from blood. The receptors were gathered from a man aged 25-45 years in good health. Both conserved end residues are part of each CDR3. The order of the fields is V gene, D gene, clone size, J gene, CDR3 DNA, CDR3 protein. The D gene is left open where the match is weak. The size entry is marked missing in some rows and otherwise reads once, few, many or a size class.

v_gene: TRBV7-2
d_gene: NA
abundance: few
j_gene: TRBJ2-3
CDR3nt: TGTGCCAGCATGGGCGGTCATCGGGACACAGGCACAGATACGCAGTATTTT
CDR3aa: CASMGGHRDTGTDTQYF

v_gene: TRBV11-3
d_gene: TRBD2
abundance: NA
j_gene: TRBJ2-1
CDR3nt: TGTGCCAGCAGCTTAGCCAGGACTAGTCGGGAGCAGTTCTTC
CDR3aa: CASSLARTSREQFF

v_gene: TRBV14
d_gene: NA
abundance: NA
j_gene: TRBJ2-3
CDR3nt: TGTGCCAGCAGCCAGCTACAGGATACGCAGTATTTT
CDR3aa: CASSQLQDTQYF

v_gene: TRBV18
d_gene: TRBD1
abundance: NA
j_gene: TRBJ2-7
CDR3nt: TGTGCCAGCTCCCCCCTTTCTGTCAGGGGGCACGAGCAGTACTTC
CDR3aa: CASSPLSVRGHEQYF

v_gene: TRBV7-2
d_gene: NA
abundance: few
j_gene: TRBJ2-2
CDR3nt: TGTGCCAGCAGCTTCCGGGACCCGTCCACCGGGGAGCTGTTTTTT
CDR3aa: CASSFRDPSTGELFF

v_gene: TRBV5-6
d_gene: NA
abundance: few
j_gene: TRBJ2-3
CDR3nt: TGTGCCAGCAGCTTTCCCAGTTCCATCACAGATACGCAGTATTTT
CDR3aa: CASSFPSSITDTQYF

v_gene: TRBV20-1
d_gene: NA
abundance: few
j_gene: TRBJ2-3
CDR3nt: TGCAGTGCTACTTTAGAAGATACGCAGTATTTT
CDR3aa: CSATLEDTQYF

v_gene: TRBV5-1
d_gene: NA
abundance: NA
j_gene: TRBJ2-1
CDR3nt: TGCGCCAGCAGCTTGGTACTAAACTACAATGAGCAGTTCTTC
CDR3aa: CASSLVLNYNEQFF

v_gene: TRBV29-1
d_gene: NA
abundance: NA
j_gene: TRBJ2-5
CDR3nt: TGCAGCGCCGCTGTCGGGAAAGAGACCCAGTACTTC
CDR3aa: CSAAVGKETQYF

v_gene: TRBV14
d_gene: TRBD2
abundance: few
j_gene: TRBJ2-1
CDR3nt: TGTGCCAGCAGCCAAGTGGACGGGGGGTACAATGAGCAGTTCTTC
CDR3aa: CASSQVDGGYNEQFF